Sequencing of this T cell receptor (beta chain) was carried out in a study of T cell responses to AZD1222 COVID-19 vaccine. Study-level results: There were repertoire samples only from the period after the peak T cell response. Spike-specific TCR repertoires showed rising breadth and depth after two AZD1222 doses. Spike was spanned by vaccine-associated CD4 TCRs, with dominance at 160-218 and 743-854. Baseline seropositivity occurred in only a handful of AZD1222 recipients.

V lost 7 bases to trimming and J lost 7 bases, with 7 bases between them. The CDR3 has 11 amino acids. Germline CDR1 and CDR2: MNHEY and SVGAGI. To note about this clone: Its specificity is unknown.

Produced via immunoSEQ multiplex PCR; TCRdb's table is partial and in-frame only. Of some 150,000 clones listed, over 85% are singletons. The clonotype was recovered from an adult in good health. Here the sequenced sample was peripheral blood, taken on day 0 of AZD1222 vaccination. The chain carries TRBV6-5 and TRBJ1-4; D gene uncertain. The CDR3 DNA reads TGTGCCAGCAATAACGGTGAAAAACTGTTTTTT. Translating it yields CASNNGEKLFF.